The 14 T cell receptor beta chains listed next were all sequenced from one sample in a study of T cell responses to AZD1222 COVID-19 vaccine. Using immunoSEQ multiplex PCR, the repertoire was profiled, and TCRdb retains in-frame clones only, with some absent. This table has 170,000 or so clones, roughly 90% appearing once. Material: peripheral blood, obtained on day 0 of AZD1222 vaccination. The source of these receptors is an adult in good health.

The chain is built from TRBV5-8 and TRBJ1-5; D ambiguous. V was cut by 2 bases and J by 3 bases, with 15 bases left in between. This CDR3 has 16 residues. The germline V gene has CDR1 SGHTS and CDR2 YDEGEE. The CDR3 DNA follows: TGTGCCAGCAGCTTAGGAGATAAGATTCCCAATCAGCCCCAGCATTTT. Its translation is CASSLGDKIPNQPQHF.

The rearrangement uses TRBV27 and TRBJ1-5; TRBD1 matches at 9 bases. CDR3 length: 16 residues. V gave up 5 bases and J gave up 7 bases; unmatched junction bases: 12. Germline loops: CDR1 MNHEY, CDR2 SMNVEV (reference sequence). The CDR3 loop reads CASSNLGQGRNQPQHF. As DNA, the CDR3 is TGTGCCAGCAGTAATCTGGGACAGGGAAGGAACCAGCCCCAGCATTTT.

CDR3 sequence: CASSPHGQGSYEQYF. The CDR3 bases are TGTGCCAGCAGTCCTCATGGACAGGGGTCCTACGAGCAGTACTTC. This sequence joins TRBV4-2 and TRBJ2-7, with TRBD1 matching 9 bases. The CDR3 consists of 15 residues. V lost 6 bases, J lost 1 base, and 7 bases stayed unmatched. The germline CDR1 and CDR2 sequences are LGHNA and YNFKEQ.

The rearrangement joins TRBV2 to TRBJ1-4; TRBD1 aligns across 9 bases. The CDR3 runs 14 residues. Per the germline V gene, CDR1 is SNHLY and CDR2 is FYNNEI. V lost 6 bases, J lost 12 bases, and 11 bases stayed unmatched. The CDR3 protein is CASRPGTGFTELFF. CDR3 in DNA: TGTGCCAGCAGACCCGGGACAGGGTTTACCGAACTGTTTTTT.

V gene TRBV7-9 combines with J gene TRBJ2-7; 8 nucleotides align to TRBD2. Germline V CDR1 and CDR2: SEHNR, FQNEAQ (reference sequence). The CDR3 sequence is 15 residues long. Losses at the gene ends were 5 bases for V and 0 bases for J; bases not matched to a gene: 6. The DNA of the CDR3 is TGTGCCAGCAGCCCTTTCGGGGGGGCCTCCTACGAGCAGTACTTC. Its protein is CASSPFGGASYEQYF.

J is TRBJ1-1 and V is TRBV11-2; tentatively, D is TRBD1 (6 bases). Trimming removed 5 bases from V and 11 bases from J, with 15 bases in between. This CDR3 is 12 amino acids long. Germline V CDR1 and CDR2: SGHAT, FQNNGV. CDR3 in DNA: TGTGCCAGCAGCCTAACGGGGACAAGGGCTTTCTTT. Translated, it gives CASSLTGTRAFF. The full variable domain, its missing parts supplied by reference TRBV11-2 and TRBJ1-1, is EAGVAQSPRYKIIEKRQSVAFWCNPISGHATLYWYQQILGQGPKLLIQFQNNGVVDDSQLPKDRFSAERLKGVDSTLKIQPAKLEDSAVYLCASSLTGTRAFFGQGTRLTVV.

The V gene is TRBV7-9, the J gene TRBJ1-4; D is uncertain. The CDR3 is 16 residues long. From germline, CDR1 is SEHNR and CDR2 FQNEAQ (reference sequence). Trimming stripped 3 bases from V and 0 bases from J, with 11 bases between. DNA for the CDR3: TGTGCCAGCAGCTTTAGGACGGGAACAACTAATGAAAAACTGTTTTTT. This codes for CASSFRTGTTNEKLFF.

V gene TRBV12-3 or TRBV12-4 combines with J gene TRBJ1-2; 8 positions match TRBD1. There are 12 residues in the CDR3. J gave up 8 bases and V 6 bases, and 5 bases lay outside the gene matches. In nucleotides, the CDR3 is TGTGCCAGCAGACGGACAGGGTGGGGCTACACCTTC. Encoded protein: CASRRTGWGYTF.

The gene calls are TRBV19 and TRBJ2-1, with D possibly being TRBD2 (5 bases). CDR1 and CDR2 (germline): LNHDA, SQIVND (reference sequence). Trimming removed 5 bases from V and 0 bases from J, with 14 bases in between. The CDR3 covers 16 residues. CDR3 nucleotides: TGTGCCAGTAGTCTCTCCTCTGGGAGCTCCTACAATGAGCAGTTCTTC. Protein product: CASSLSSGSSYNEQFF.

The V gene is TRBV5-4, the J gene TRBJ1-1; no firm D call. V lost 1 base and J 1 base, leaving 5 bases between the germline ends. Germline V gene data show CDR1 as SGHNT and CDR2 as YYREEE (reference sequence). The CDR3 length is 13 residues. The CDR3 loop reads CASSLQRNTEAFF. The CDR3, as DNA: TGTGCCAGCAGCTTGCAGAGGAACACTGAAGCTTTCTTT. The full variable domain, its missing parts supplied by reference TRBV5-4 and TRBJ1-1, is ETGVTQSPTHLIKTRGQQVTLRCSSQSGHNTVSWYQQALGQGPQFIFQYYREEENGRGNFPPRFSGLQFPNYSSELNVNALELDDSALYLCASSLQRNTEAFFGQGTRLTVV.

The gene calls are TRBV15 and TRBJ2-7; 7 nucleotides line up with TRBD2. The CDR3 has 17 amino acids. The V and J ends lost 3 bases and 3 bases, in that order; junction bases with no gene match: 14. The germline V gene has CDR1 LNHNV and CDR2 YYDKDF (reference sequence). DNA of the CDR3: TGTGCCACCAGCAGGGCACTCGGTAGCGGGCTGGACTACGAGCAGTACTTC. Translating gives CATSRALGSGLDYEQYF.

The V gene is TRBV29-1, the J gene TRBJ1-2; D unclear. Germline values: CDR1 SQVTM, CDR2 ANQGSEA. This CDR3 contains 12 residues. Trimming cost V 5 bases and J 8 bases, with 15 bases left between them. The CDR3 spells CSVSDWEGGYTF. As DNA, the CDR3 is TGCAGCGTTTCCGACTGGGAAGGGGGCTACACCTTC.

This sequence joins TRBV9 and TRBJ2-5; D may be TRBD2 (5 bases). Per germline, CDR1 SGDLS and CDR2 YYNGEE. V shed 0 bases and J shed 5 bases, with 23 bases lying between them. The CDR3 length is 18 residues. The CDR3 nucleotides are TGTGCCAGCAGCGTAGATAGTAGGTCGGGGAGTGCTTACGAGACCCAGTACTTC. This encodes CASSVDSRSGSAYETQYF.

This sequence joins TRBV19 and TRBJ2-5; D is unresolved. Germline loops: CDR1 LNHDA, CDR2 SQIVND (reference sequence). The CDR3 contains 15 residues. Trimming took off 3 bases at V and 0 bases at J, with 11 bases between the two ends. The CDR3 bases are TGTGCCAGTAGTATCCACGGACGGAACCAAGAGACCCAGTACTTC. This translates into CASSIHGRNQETQYF.